A few counts support the clone carrying this T cell receptor (beta chain). This entry is derived from a study of blood T cells in healthy people across ages. The CDR3 sequence is 17 residues long. V gave up 3 bases and J gave up 0 bases; unmatched junction bases: 11. CDR1 and CDR2 from the germline V gene are DFQATT and SNEGSKA (reference sequence). A second roughly 6 to 11 cycle PCR used barcoded and J-beta primers. TCRdb re-analysed the 5' RACE reads in MiXCR, keeping a single row per CDR3 protein. This table has 600,000 to 900,000 distinct CDR3 sequences, under 30% appearing once. This sample also appeared in a second study, on T cells of mothers and their children.

This sequence originates from a boy aged 10-17 years in good health. The chain joins TRBV20-1 to TRBJ2-3; 8 bases align to TRBD2. The sequenced material came from blood. CDR3 sequence: CSASYGGGTPSTDTQYF. The CDR3 DNA follows: TGCAGTGCTAGTTACGGCGGGGGGACCCCGAGCACAGATACGCAGTATTTT.